This T cell receptor (beta chain) originates from a study of siplizumab effects on memory and regulatory T cells. TCRdb's copy holds only in-frame clones and misses some; the assay was immunoSEQ multiplex PCR. This sample yields fewer than 85,000 clones, of which approximately 90% are seen a single time; 1.5% belongs to the top ten. V lost 3 bases and J 5 bases, leaving 6 bases between the germline ends. Germline CDR1 reads KGHSH; CDR2 reads LQKENI. The CDR3 has 12 amino acids. To note about this clone: Its target is unknown.

Study findings and constraints: The alloreactive clones that mapped to unstimulated subsets made up only a minor fraction. The Treg-derived share of mappable alloreactive CD4+ clones averaged roughly 70% with siplizumab and 26.9% in controls. Alloreactive sequences traceable to unstimulated CD4+ memory cells declined significantly under siplizumab. Siplizumab cultures yielded proliferating Tregs whose suppressive function was not confirmed.

The TCR sequence derives from a human donor in good health. The chain recombines TRBV18 with TRBJ2-3; maybe TRBD2 (6 bases). Sequenced input: Tregs sorted from blood. Here the CDR3 DNA reads TGTGCCAGCTCACCGGGGGGAGATACGCAGTATTTT. The encoded protein is CASSPGGDTQYF.